This TCR beta chain was retrieved from a study of OX40 agonist ivuxolimab in advanced cancers. Study-wide background: Patients assigned to dose escalation were diagnosed with hepatocellular carcinoma, melanoma, renal cell or head and neck cancer.

Profiling relied on immunoSEQ multiplex PCR, and the TCRdb table lists in-frame clones only, not all of them. This table has more than 70,000 clones, less than 95% appearing once. The germline CDR1 and CDR2 sequences are SGHRS and YFSETQ. Trimming stripped 6 bases from V and 7 bases from J, with 19 bases between. The CDR3 loop spans 15 amino acids. The sequences come from CD4+ or CD8+ T cells sorted from blood, collected in a trial of the OX40 agonist ivuxolimab. This receptor was identified in an adult with an advanced solid tumor such as melanoma, head and neck, liver or kidney cancer. The rearrangement uses TRBV5-1 and TRBJ1-4, with D possibly being TRBD1 (5 bases). The CDR3 bases are TGCGCCAGCACTCCCCGACCAGGGAATTCTGAAAAACTGTTTTTT. Amino acids: CASTPRPGNSEKLFF.